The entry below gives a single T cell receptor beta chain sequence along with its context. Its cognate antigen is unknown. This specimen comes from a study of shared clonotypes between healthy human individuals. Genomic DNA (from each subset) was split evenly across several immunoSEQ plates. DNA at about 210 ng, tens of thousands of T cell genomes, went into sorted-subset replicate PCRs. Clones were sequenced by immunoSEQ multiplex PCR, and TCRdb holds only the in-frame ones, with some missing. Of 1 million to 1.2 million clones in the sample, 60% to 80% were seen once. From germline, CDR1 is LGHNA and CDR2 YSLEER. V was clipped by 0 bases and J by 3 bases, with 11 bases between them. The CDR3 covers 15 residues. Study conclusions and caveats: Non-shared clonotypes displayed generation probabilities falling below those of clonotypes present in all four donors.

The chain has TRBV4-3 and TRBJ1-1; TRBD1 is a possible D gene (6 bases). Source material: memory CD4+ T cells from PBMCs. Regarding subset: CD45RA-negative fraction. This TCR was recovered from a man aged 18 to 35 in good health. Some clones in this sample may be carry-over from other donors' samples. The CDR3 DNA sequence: TGCGCCAGCAGCCAAGAGGGGGGGCCGTACACTGAAGCTTTCTTT. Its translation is CASSQEGGPYTEAFF.